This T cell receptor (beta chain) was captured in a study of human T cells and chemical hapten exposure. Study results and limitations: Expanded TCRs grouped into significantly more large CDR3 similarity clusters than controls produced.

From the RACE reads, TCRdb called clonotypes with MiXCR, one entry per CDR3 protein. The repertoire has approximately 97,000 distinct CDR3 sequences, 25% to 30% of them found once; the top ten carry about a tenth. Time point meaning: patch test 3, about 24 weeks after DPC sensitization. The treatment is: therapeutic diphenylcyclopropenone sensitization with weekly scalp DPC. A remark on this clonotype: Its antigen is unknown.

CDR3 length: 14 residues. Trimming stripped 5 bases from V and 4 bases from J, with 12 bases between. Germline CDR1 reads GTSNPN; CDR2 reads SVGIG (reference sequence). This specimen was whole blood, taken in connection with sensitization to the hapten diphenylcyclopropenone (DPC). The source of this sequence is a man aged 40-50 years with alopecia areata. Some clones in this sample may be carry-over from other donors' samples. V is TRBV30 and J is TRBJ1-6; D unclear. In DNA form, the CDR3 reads TGTGCCTGGGGGAGCGACGCATATAATTCACCCCTCCACTTT. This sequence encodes CAWGSDAYNSPLHF.